This record concerns one T cell receptor (beta chain) sequence. What it binds is not known. The data were taken from a study of CD8 T cells in ankylosing spondylitis. Study outcomes and limitations: Peripheral blood held disease-linked clones only at relatively low frequency, and these were CD8+. Reportedly, significant enrichment of disease-linked clones occurred in matched ankylosing spondylitis synovial fluid. In ankylosing spondylitis blood, a motif of roughly eight highly homologous TCR beta variants appeared characteristic.

The germline V and J ends were trimmed by 2 bases and 0 bases, with 5 bases remaining between them. This CDR3 contains 14 residues. CDR1 is KGHSH, CDR2 LQKENI, per germline. TCRdb used MiXCR to reprocess the 5' RACE reads, holding one entry per CDR3 protein. The repertoire holds around 31,000 distinct CDR3 sequences, more than 30% seen once, with 45% to 50% in the top ten. This chain connects TRBV18 to TRBJ1-3, with TRBD1 as a possible D gene (5 bases). Material for sequencing was synovial fluid, either unsorted or a sorted T cell fraction (not recorded which). The TCR was taken from a male donor with ankylosing spondylitis. Here the CDR3 reads CASSPGTSGNTIYF. DNA of the CDR3: TGTGCCAGCTCACCAGGGACCTCTGGAAACACCATATATTTT.